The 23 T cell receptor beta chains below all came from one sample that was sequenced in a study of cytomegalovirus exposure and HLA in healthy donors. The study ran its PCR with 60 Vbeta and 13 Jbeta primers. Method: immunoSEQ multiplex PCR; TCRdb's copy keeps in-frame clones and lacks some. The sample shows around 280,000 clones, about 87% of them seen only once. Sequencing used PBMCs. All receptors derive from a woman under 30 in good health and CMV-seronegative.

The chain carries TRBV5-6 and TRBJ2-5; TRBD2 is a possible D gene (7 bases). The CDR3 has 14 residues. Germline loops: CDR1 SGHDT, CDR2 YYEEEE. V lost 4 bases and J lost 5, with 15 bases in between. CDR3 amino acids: CASSGGGGVETQYF. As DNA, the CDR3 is TGTGCCAGCAGCGGGGGAGGGGGGGTTGAGACCCAGTACTTC.

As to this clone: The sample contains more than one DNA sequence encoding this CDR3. The CDR3 nucleotides read TGTGCCAGCAGCTTGGCTGGCTCTCAAGAGACCCAGTACTTC. Translated, it gives CASSLAGSQETQYF. J is TRBJ2-5 and V is TRBV5-4; no definite D call. The V end lost 0 bases, the J end lost 2 bases, and 8 bases lay between the germline ends. The CDR3 covers 14 residues. Germline CDR1 SGHNT, CDR2 YYREEE (reference sequence). Variable domain in full (rest from reference TRBV5-4 and TRBJ2-5): ETGVTQSPTHLIKTRGQQVTLRCSSQSGHNTVSWYQQALGQGPQFIFQYYREEENGRGNFPPRFSGLQFPNYSSELNVNALELDDSALYLCASSLAGSQETQYFGPGTRLLVL.

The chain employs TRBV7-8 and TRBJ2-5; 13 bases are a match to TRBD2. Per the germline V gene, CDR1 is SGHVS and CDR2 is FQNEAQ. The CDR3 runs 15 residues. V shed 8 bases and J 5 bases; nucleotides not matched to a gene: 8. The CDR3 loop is CASVTSGGAIETQYF. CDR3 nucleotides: TGTGCCAGCGTCACTAGCGGGGGGGCCATCGAGACCCAGTACTTC.

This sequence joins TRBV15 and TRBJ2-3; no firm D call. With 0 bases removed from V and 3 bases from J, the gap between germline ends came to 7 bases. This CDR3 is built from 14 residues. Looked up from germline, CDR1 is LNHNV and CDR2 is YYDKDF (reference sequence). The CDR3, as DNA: TGTGCCACCAGCAGAGACTTGGCTACAGATACGCAGTATTTT. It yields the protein CATSRDLATDTQYF.

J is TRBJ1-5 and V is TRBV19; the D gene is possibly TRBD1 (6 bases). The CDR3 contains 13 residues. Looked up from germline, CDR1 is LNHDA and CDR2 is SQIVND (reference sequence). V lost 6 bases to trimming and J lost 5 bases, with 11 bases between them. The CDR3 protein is CASSEGDYQPQHF. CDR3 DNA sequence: TGTGCCAGTAGCGAGGGGGATTATCAGCCCCAGCATTTT. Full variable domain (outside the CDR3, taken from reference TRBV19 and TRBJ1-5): DGGITQSPKYLFRKEGQNVTLSCEQNLNHDAMYWYRQDPGQGLRLIYYSQIVNDFQKGDIAEGYSVSREKKESFPLTVTSAQKNPTAFYLCASSEGDYQPQHFGDGTRLSIL.

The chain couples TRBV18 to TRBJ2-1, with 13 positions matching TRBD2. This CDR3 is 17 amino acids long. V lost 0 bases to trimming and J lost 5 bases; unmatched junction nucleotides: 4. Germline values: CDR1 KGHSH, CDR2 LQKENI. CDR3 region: CASSPPTSGGTHNEQFF. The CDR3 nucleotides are TGTGCCAGCTCACCACCGACTAGCGGGGGGACACACAATGAGCAGTTCTTC.

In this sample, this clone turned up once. The CDR3 loop is CAIGAGTSTDTQYF. CDR3 in DNA: TGTGCCATCGGGGCGGGGACTAGCACAGATACGCAGTATTTT. The genes are TRBV10-3 and TRBJ2-3, with D possibly matching TRBD2 (6 bases). The V end was cut by 8 bases, the J end by 0 bases, with 12 bases between. The CDR3 contains 14 residues. Germline CDR1 reads ENHRY; CDR2 reads SYGVKD.

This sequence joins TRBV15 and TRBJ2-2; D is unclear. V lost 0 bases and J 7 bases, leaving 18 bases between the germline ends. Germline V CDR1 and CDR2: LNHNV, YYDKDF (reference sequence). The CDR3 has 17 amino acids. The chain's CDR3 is CATSRDQTTVRSGELFF. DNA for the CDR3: TGTGCCACCAGCAGAGACCAGACGACGGTCCGGAGCGGGGAGCTGTTTTTT.

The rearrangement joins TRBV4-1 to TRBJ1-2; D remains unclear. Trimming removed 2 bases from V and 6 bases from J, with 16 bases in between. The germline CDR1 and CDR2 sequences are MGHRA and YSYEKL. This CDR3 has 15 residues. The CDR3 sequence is CASSQIIGGTDGYTF. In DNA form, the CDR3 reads TGCGCCAGCAGCCAAATTATTGGTGGTACGGATGGCTACACCTTC.

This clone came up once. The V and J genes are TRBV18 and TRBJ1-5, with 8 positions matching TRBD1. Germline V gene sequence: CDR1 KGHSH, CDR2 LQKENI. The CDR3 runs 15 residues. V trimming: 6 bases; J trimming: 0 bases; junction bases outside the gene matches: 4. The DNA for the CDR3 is TGTGCCAGCTCGCGGACAGGGATTAGCAATCAGCCCCAGCATTTT. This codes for CASSRTGISNQPQHF.

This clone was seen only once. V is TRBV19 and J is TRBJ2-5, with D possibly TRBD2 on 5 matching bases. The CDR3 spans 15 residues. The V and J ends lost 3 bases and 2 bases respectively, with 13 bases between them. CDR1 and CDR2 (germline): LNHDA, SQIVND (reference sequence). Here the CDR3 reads CASSIRGAGQETQYF. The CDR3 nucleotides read TGTGCCAGTAGTATTCGGGGAGCCGGGCAAGAGACCCAGTACTTC.

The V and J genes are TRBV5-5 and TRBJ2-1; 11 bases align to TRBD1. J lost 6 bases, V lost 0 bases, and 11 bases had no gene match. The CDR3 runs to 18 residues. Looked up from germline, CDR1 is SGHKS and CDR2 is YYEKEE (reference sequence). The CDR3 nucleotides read TGTGCCAGCAGCTTGGGGACAGGGGGCAAGGGGCGACTCAATGAGCAGTTCTTC. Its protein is CASSLGTGGKGRLNEQFF.

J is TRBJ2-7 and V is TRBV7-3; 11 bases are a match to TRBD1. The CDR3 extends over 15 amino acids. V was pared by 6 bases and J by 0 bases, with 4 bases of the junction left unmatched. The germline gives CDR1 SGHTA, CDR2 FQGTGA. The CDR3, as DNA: TGTGCCAGCAGTAAGGACAGGGGGCCCTCCTACGAGCAGTACTTC. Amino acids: CASSKDRGPSYEQYF.

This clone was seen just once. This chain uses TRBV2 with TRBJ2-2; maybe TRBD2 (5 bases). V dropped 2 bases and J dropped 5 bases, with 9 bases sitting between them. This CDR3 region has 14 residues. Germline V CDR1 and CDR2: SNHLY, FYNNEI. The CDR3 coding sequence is TGTGCCAGCAGTGAACTAGCAGGAACCGGGGAGCTGTTTTTT. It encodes CASSELAGTGELFF.

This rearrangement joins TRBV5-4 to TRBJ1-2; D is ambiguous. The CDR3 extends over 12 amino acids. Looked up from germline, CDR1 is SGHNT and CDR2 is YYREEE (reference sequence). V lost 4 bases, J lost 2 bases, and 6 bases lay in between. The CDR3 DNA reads TGTGCCAGCAGCGAGGCGAACTATGGCTACACCTTC. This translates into CASSEANYGYTF.

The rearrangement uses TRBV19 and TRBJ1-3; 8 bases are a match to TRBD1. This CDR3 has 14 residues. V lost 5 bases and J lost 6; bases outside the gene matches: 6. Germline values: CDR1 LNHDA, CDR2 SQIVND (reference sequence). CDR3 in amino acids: CASSPQGQENTIYF. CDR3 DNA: TGTGCCAGTAGTCCCCAGGGACAGGAAAACACCATATATTTT.

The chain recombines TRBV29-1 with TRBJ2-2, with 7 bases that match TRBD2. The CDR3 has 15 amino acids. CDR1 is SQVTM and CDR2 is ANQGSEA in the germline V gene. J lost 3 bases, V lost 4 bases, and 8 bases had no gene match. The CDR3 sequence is CSVGLGGSYTGELFF. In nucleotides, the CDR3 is TGCAGCGTTGGATTGGGGGGGTCTTACACCGGGGAGCTGTTTTTT.

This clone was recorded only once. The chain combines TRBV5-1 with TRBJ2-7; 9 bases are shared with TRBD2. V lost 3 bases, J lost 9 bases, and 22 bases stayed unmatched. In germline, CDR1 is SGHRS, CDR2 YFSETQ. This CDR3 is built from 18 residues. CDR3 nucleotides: TGCGCCAGCAGCTCCTACATGGGGGCTAGCGGGGTGATAAAGGTGCAGTACTTC. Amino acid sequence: CASSSYMGASGVIKVQYF. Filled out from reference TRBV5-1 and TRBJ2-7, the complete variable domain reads KAGVTQTPRYLIKTRGQQVTLSCSPISGHRSVSWYQQTPGQGLQFLFEYFSETQRNKGNFPGRFSGRQFSNSRSEMNVSTLELGDSALYLCASSSYMGASGVIKVQYFGPGTRLTVT.

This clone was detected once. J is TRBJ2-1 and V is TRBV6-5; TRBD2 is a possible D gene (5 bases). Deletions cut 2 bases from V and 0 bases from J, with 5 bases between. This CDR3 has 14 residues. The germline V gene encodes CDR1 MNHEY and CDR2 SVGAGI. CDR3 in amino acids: CASSYEGSYNEQFF. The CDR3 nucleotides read TGTGCCAGCAGTTACGAGGGCTCCTACAATGAGCAGTTCTTC.

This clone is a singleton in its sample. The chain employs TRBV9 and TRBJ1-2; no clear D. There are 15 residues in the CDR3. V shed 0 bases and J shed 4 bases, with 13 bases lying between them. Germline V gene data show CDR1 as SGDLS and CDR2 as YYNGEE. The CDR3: CASSVARVGFYGYTF. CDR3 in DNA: TGTGCCAGCAGCGTAGCTCGCGTCGGTTTCTATGGCTACACCTTC.

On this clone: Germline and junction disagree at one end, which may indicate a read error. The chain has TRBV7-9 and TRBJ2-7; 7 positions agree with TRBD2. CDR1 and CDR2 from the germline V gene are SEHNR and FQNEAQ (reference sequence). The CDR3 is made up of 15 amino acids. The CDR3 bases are TGTTCCAGCAGCTTAGCGGGCGGGGACTACTACGAGCAGTACTTC. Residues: CSSSLAGGDYYEQYF. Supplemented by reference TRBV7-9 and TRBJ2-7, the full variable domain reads DTGVSQNPRHKITKRGQNVTFRCDPISEHNRLYWYRQTLGQGPEFLTYFQNEAQLEKSRLLSDRFSAERPKGSFSTLEIQRTEQGDSAMYLCSSSLAGGDYYEQYFGPGTRLTVT.

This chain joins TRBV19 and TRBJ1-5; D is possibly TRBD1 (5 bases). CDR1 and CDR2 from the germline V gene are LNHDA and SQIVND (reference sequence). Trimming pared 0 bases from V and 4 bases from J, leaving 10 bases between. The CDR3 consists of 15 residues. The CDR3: CASSIDGATNQPQHF. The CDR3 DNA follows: TGTGCCAGTAGTATAGATGGGGCAACAAATCAGCCCCAGCATTTT.

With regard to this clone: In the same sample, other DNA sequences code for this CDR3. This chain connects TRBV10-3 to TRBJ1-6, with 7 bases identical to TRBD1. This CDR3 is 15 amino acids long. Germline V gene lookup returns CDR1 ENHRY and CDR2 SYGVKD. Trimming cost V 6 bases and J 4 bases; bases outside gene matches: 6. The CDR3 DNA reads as TGTGCCATCAGCGCACAGGGGTTTTATAATTCACCCCTCCACTTT. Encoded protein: CAISAQGFYNSPLHF.